These 9 T cell receptor beta chains originate from one sample sequenced in a study of blood T cells in healthy people across ages. For the second PCR, which ran for about 6 to 11 cycles, a sample-barcoded 5' primer and a J-beta primer mix were used. A single record per CDR3 protein comes from TCRdb applying MiXCR to the 5' RACE reads. The table records around 1,700,000 distinct CDR3 sequences, about 30% of them present only once. The source material was blood. These TCRs come from a woman in her thirties in good health.

Details on this clonotype: One base away lies a much larger clone, so this may be a sequencing read error. V and J are TRBV10-2 and TRBJ2-3, with a possible D match to TRBD2 (6 bases). Trimming took 5 bases from V and 3 from J, leaving 15 bases between them. Germline CDR1 is WSHSY and CDR2 is SAAADI. The CDR3 covers 15 residues. The CDR3 DNA reads TGCGCCAGCAGTACAAGTAGCGGTGCAACAGATACGCAGTATTTT. As protein: CASSTSSGATDTQYF.

This clonotype came up a few times. The rearrangement links TRBV14 to TRBJ1-2; 11 bases map to TRBD1. Germline loops: CDR1 SGHDN, CDR2 FVKESK. The CDR3 is 14 amino acids. Germline trimming cut 4 bases from V and 4 bases from J; bases unmatched to any gene: 2. In DNA form, the CDR3 reads TGTGCCAGCAGCCGGACAGGGGGCGGCTATGGCTACACCTTC. Amino acid sequence: CASSRTGGGYGYTF.

J is TRBJ2-5 and V is TRBV5-6, with D uncertain. Germline CDR1 and CDR2: SGHDT and YYEEEE. V was trimmed by 4 bases and J by 5 bases, leaving 15 bases between them. The CDR3 sequence is 14 residues long. The CDR3 coding sequence is TGTGCCAGCAGCCCACGTGGACCCTTGGAGACCCAGTACTTC. This gives the protein CASSPRGPLETQYF.

In regard to this clonotype: It may be a read error: a sequence one base away is much more abundant. The V and J genes are TRBV7-9 and TRBJ1-5; no reliable D call. Germline loops: CDR1 SEHNR, CDR2 FQNEAQ (reference sequence). The V end lost 1 base, the J end lost 4 bases, and 5 bases lay between the germline ends. The CDR3 is 13 amino acids. DNA of the CDR3: TGTGCCAGCAGCTTAGAACAGAATCAGCCCCAGCATTTT. This translates into CASSLEQNQPQHF.

This clonotype was detected many times. The V call is TRBV20-1, the J call TRBJ2-7, with TRBD2 identical over 8 bases. The CDR3 covers 17 residues. With V trimmed by 0 bases and J by 0 bases, 10 bases remained unmatched. From germline, CDR1 is DFQATT and CDR2 SNEGSKA (reference sequence). The CDR3 DNA reads as TGCAGTGCTAGAGACGGACGACTAGCGCATAGCTCCTACGAGCAGTACTTC. It encodes CSARDGRLAHSSYEQYF.

The chain joins TRBV2 to TRBJ2-5, with D possibly matching TRBD2 (6 bases). V gave up 4 bases and J gave up 6 bases, with 15 bases separating them. The CDR3 spans 14 residues. From germline, CDR1 is SNHLY and CDR2 FYNNEI. CDR3 amino acids: CASSATEGPQTQYF. CDR3 coding DNA: TGTGCCAGCAGTGCGACGGAGGGGCCGCAGACCCAGTACTTC. Combining the CDR3 with reference TRBV2 and TRBJ2-5 gives the whole variable domain EPEVTQTPSHQVTQMGQEVILRCVPISNHLYFYWYRQILGQKVEFLVSFYNNEISEKSEIFDDQFSVERPDGSNFTLKIRSTKLEDSAMYFCASSATEGPQTQYFGPGTRLLVL.

In DNA, the CDR3 is TGTGCCAGCAGCTTCGTCCCAGGGAGGCGAGAGACCCAGTACTTC. Translation: CASSFVPGRRETQYF. This chain connects TRBV7-9 to TRBJ2-5; D perhaps matches TRBD2 (6 bases). Germline CDR1 and CDR2: SEHNR and FQNEAQ (reference sequence). V dropped 3 bases and J dropped 4 bases, with 15 bases sitting between them. CDR3 size: 15 residues.

This clonotype was detected only a few times. The V and J genes are TRBV6-6 and TRBJ2-4; a possible D gene is TRBD1 (6 bases). In germline, CDR1 is MNHNY, CDR2 SVGAGI (reference sequence). Trimming took off 4 bases at V and 5 bases at J, with 9 bases between the two ends. The CDR3 loop spans 13 amino acids. The CDR3 loop reads CASSWTDENIQYF. The DNA for the CDR3 is TGTGCCAGCAGTTGGACAGACGAAAACATTCAGTACTTC.

Note on this clonotype: A single base separates this from a much larger clone, so it may be a read error. This CDR3 reads CASSQAVAGAYEQYF. CDR3 bases: TGTGCCAGCAGCCAAGCAGTAGCGGGGGCCTACGAGCAGTACTTC. The rearrangement joins TRBV3-1 to TRBJ2-7, with TRBD2 matching 9 bases. V dropped 1 base and J dropped 2; count of bases not matched to a gene: 3. The CDR3 contains 15 residues. Germline loops: CDR1 LGHDT, CDR2 YNNKEL (reference sequence).